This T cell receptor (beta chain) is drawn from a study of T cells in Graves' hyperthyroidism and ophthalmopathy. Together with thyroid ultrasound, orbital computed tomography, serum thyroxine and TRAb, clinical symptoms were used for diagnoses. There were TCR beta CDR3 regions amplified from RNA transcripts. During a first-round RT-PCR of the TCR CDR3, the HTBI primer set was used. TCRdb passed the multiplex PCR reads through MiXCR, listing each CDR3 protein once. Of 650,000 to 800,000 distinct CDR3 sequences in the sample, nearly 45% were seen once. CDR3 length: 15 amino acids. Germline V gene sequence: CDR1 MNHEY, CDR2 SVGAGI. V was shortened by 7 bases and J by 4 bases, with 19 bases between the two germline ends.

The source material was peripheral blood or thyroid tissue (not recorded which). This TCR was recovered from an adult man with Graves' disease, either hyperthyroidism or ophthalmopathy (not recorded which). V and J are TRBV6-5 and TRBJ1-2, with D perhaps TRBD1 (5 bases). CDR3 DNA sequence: TGTGCCAGCACCACCCTCAGGGAAGGAGCCTATGGCTACACCTTC. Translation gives CASTTLREGAYGYTF.